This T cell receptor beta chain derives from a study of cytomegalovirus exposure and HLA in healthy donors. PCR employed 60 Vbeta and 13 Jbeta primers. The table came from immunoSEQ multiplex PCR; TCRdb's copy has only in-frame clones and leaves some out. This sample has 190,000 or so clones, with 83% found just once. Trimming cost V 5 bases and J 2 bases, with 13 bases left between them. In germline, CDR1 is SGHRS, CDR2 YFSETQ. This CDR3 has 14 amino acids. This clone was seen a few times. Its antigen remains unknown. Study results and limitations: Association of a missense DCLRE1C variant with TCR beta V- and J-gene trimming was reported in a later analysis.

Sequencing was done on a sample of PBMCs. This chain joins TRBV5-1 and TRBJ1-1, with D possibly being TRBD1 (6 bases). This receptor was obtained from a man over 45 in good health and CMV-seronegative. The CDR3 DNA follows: TGCGCCAGCAGGCCCTGGACAGATAACACTGAAGCTTTCTTT. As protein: CASRPWTDNTEAFF.